This note documents a single T cell receptor beta chain sequence. The antigen it recognizes is unknown. No base qualities exist here, and no much larger clone lies one base off it. The CDR3 runs 17 residues from the cysteine to the phenylalanine. Only the CDR3 portion is preserved as DNA: 51 bases, with reading frame beginning at the first base. V and J are trimmed by 5 bases and 3 bases, and the gene matches miss 14 bases of the junction. CDR1 and CDR2 were assigned from the germline V gene as MDHEN and SYDVKM. The pancreatic ductal adenocarcinoma patients who were selected had gone through surgery without receiving any neoadjuvant therapy. Peripheral blood was collected in heparin tubes, and PBMCs were isolated by histopaque density gradient and cryopreserved in roughly 9% DMSO. Using the DNeasy Blood and Tissue Kit along with Proteinase K and RNase treatment, genomic DNA was extracted from 6 or 7 PBMC specimens and under ten flash-frozen tumor specimens.

The data are from a study of T cells in pancreatic ductal adenocarcinoma (dated by TCRdb to between 2016 and 2019). With regard to the full study: Seeking insight into the adaptive T-cell response that arises naturally, the researchers examined how many CD8+ T cells infiltrated tumors of resected pancreatic ductal adenocarcinoma, where they sat, and what features they had, alongside the same properties of suppressive cells. On the study overall, not on this receptor specifically: T-cell clonality showed no significant difference between tumor and blood, with a mean clonality of about 0.112 in tumors and approximately 0.078 in blood. More total productive templates and 6 to 9-fold more unique clonotypes were found in blood samples than in tumor samples. Because inoperable disease is present at presentation in most pancreatic cancer patients, the resected cohort was biased toward the minority with early-stage disease. Comparisons of clonality between tumor and blood may be biased because tumors are enriched in CD45RO+ effector T cells rather than naive T cells, which biases the comparison toward lower diversity.

TCR beta CDR3 regions were amplified from genomic DNA using the immunoSEQ hsTCRB kit. An Illumina HiSeq system was used to carry out high-throughput TRB CDR3 sequencing. In the source study's methods: Sequencing reads were analyzed with the immunoSEQ software, and nonproductive sequences with premature stops or frame-shifts were excluded. Clonality of the repertoire was calculated as one minus the Shannon entropy normalized by log2 of the number of unique productive sequences. TCRdb obtained this table from immuneACCESS and retained in-frame rearrangements with V and J assigned. These tables miss some clones; where compared with another copy, unresolved V genes account for less than half of the shortfall, and the remainder is unexplained. V and J calls and clone size come straight from that table; D and trimming were deduced from the DNA. This sample has around 100,000 clones in its table, and roughly 96% of those were observed once. The biggest ten clones account for roughly 3.1% of the sample.

Specimen: PBMCs. This chain is built from TRBV28 and TRBJ2-7; 9 nucleotides in the junction match TRBD1. The source is a human donor with pancreatic ductal adenocarcinoma. The CDR3 reads CASSQEYFGTGFYEQYF. The DNA sequence follows: TGTGCCAGCAGTCAAGAGTACTTCGGGACAGGGTTCTACGAGCAGTACTTC.